This entry describes one TCR beta chain. No antigen is known for it. The junction shows a germline mismatch at one end, possibly a read error. TCR cDNA was made using 5'RACE template switching, a step that added a universal primer site and unique molecular identifiers. Priming of cDNA synthesis was performed from both the TCR alpha and TCR beta constant segments. Two PCR steps were used to amplify libraries, with sample barcodes and sequencing adapters being added in the second step. Sequencing of the libraries was done on either Illumina HiSeq 2500 (2x100 bp) or NovaSeq (2x150 bp). Per the original workflow: MIGEC was used to demultiplex reads and collapse the reads into UMI consensus sequences, and MiXCR was used for V(D)J alignment. Vaccine-responding clonotypes were defined with edgeR using replicate PBMC samples, requiring FDR below 0.01 and a log2 fold change above 5 up to day 15. Each bulk clonotype received a CD4 or CD8 identity based on whether the sequenced CD4 or CD8 repertoire contained that clonotype at higher abundance. TCRdb reran the public reads through fastp at Q25 and MiXCR, keeping productive beta chains. Rows are combined by CDR3 protein, so each entry shows the most common genes and DNA. TCRdb's processing, not the authors' own work, is the source of the V and J calls. The sample table holds 610,000 or so distinct CDR3 sequences, of which roughly an eighth were seen once. The ten largest clones represent 14% to 15% of the sample.

These data originate in a study of T cells after yellow fever vaccination (dated by TCRdb to the late 2010s). Concerning the study at large: Libraries from fractions with low cell numbers were prepared with the SMART-Seq v4 Ultra Low Input RNA kit. Blood samples were taken at several timepoints before and after primary and secondary immunization, and bulk PBMC replicates and cell subsets were isolated. Two healthy male donors made up the cohort, one aged 18 to 30 years and the other aged 30 to 39 years. To follow T-cell clones before and after both primary and booster YFV17D yellow fever vaccination, bulk TCR alpha and beta repertoires underwent longitudinal sequencing. Broad study findings and their caveats: Computational filtering was needed because FACS-sorted repertoires could contain abundant contaminating clonotypes from the bulk population. A small share of clonotypes was detected in both CD4 and CD8 compartments, with the overlap likely arising from convergent recombination. Only a couple of donors were included in the study, so the extent to which the findings can be generalized is limited. Compared with the primary T-cell response, the secondary T-cell response was faster but weaker, reaching its peak on day 5 rather than on day 15. Most clones expanded after primary vaccination (around 96% of CD4 and roughly 91% of CD8) were re-detected after the booster, suggesting that broad memory maintenance occurred.

The meaning of the sample's treatment or condition label: live attenuated yellow fever vaccine strain. At every blood-draw timepoint, two biological replicates of bulk PBMCs were collected. PBMCs were isolated from peripheral blood using a standard Ficoll-Paque protocol. RNA was extracted with TriZol from bulk PBMCs, CD4 and CD8 fractions, and dextramer-positive and dextramer-negative fractions. From its cysteine to its phenylalanine, the CDR3 spans 14 amino acids. CDR3 DNA only is kept here, 42 bases in frame from base 1. CDR1 and CDR2, per the germline V gene, are KGHSH and LQKENI. The rearranged chain carries TRBV18 and TRBJ2-1; 8 bases in the junction line up with TRBD2. This clonotype was obtained from a man aged 30 to 39 who received the YFV17D yellow fever vaccine. Sequencing was performed on PBMCs, taken on the day of the yellow fever booster vaccination. The CDR3 corresponds to CASGSGALGNEKFF. The DNA reads as follows: TGTGCCAGCGGTAGCGGGGCTCTTGGGAATGAGAAGTTCTTC.